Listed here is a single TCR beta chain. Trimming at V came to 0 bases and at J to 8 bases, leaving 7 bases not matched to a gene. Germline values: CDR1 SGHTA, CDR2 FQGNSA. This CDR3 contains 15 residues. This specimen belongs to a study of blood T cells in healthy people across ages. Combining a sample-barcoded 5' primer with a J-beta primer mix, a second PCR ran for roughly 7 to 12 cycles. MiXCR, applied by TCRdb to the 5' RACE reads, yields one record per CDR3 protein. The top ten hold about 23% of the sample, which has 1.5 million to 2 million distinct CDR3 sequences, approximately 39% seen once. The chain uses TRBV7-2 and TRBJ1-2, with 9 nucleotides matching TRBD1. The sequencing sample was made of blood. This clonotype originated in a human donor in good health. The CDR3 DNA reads TGTGCCAGCAGCTTAGCGGGACAGGGCTTATGGGGCTACACCTTC. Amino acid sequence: CASSLAGQGLWGYTF.